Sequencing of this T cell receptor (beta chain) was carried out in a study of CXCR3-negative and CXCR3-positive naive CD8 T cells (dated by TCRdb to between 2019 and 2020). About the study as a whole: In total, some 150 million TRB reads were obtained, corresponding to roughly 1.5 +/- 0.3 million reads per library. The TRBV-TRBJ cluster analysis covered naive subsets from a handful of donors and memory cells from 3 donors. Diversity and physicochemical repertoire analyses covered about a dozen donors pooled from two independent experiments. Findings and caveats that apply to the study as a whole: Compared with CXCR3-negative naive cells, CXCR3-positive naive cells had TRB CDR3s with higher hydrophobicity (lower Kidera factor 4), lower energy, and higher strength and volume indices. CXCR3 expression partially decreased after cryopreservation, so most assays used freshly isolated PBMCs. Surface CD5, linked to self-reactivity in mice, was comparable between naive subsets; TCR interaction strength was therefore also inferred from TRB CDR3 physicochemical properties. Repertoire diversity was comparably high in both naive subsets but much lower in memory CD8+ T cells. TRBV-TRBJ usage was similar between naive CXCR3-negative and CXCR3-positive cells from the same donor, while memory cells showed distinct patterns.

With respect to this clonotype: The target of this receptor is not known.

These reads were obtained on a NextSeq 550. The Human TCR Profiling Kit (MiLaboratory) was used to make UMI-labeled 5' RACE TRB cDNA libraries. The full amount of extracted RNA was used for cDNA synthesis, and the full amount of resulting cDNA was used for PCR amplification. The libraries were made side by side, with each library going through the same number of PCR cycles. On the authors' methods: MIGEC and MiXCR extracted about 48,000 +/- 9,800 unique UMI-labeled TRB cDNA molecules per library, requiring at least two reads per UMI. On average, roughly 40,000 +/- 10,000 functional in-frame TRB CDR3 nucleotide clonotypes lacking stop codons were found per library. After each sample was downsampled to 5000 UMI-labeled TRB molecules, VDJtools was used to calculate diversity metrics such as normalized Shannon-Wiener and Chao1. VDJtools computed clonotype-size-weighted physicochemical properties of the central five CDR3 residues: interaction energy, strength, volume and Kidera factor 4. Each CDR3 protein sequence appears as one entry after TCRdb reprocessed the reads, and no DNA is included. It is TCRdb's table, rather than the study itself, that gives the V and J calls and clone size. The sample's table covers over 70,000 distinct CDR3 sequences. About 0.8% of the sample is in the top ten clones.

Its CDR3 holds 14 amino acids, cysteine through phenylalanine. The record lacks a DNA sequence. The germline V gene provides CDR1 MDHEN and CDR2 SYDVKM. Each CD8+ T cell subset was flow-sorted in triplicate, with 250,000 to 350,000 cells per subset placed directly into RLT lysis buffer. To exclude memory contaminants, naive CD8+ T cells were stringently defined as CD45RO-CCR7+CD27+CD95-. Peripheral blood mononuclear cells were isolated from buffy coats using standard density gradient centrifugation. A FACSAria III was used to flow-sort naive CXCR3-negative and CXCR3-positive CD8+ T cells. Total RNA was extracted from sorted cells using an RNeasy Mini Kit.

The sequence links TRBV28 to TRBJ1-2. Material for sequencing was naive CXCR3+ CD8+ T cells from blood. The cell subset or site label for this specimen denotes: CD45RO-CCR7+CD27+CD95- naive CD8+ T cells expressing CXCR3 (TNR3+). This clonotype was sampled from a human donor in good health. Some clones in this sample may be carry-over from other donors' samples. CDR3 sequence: CASRTSGRNHGYTF.